One sample yielded the 4 T cell receptor beta chains listed below, sequenced in a study of blood T cells in healthy people across ages. A second about 7 to 12 cycle PCR used barcoded and J-beta primers. TCRdb processed the 5' RACE reads anew with MiXCR; each CDR3 protein has one entry. The data show approximately 850,000 distinct CDR3 sequences, with 58% seen just once and 20% to 25% held by the top ten. Specimen: blood. These TCRs come from a young man in good health.

The chain employs TRBV2 and TRBJ2-5, with TRBD2 matching 7 bases. CDR3 length: 16 amino acids. V lost 10 bases to trimming and J lost 2 bases; unmatched junction nucleotides: 16. CDR1 and CDR2 from the germline V gene are SNHLY and FYNNEI. The CDR3 nucleotides are TGTGCCACCCTAAGTTCTCTAGCGGTGGGGCAAGAGACCCAGTACTTC. It encodes CATLSSLAVGQETQYF.

The rearrangement uses TRBV7-2 and TRBJ2-7, with TRBD2 matching 12 bases. Germline loops: CDR1 SGHTA, CDR2 FQGNSA. V shed 0 bases and J 0 bases; nucleotides not matched to a gene: 9. The CDR3 totals 19 residues. The CDR3 nucleotides read TGTGCCAGCAGCTTAGCATTCACCGGGACTAGCGGGTTCTCCTACGAGCAGTACTTC. Translated: CASSLAFTGTSGFSYEQYF.

This chain connects TRBV29-1 to TRBJ1-1; D gene ambiguous. The CDR3 is 12 amino acids. Trimming cost V 7 bases and J 3 bases, with 12 bases left between them. Per the germline V gene, CDR1 is SQVTM and CDR2 is ANQGSEA. Here the CDR3 reads CSARLLDTEAFF. The CDR3 nucleotides are TGCAGCGCAAGACTCTTGGACACTGAAGCTTTCTTT.

V gene TRBV12-3 or TRBV12-4 combines with J gene TRBJ2-3; the D is unclear. Trimming took off 5 bases at V and 4 bases at J, with 16 bases between the two ends. This CDR3 spans 15 amino acids. In DNA form, the CDR3 reads TGTGCCAGCAGTGGTCGCACAAGCTTAGCAGATACGCAGTATTTT. It yields the protein CASSGRTSLADTQYF.